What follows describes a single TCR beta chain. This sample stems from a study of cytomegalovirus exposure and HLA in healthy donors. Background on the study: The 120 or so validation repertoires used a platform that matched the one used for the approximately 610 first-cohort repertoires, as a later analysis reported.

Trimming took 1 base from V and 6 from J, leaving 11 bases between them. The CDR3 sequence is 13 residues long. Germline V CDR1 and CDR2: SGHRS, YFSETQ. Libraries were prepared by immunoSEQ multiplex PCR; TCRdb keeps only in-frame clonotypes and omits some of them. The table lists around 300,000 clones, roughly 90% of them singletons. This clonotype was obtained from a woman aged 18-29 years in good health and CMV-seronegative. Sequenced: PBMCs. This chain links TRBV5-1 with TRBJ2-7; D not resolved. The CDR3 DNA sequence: TGCGCCAGCAGCTTGTTCCCGGTCCCCGAGCAGTACTTC. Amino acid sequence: CASSLFPVPEQYF.